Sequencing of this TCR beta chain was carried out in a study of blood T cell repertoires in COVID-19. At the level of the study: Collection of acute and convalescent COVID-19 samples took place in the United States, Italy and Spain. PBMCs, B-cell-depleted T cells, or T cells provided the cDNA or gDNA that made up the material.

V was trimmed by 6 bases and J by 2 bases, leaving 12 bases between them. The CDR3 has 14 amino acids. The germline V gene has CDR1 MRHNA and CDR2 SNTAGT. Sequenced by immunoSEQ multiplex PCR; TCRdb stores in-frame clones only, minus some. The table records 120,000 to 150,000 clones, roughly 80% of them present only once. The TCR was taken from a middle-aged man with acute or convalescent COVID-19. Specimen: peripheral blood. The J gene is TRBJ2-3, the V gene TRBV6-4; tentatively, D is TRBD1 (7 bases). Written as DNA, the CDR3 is TGTGCCAGCAGGCGGGACAGCTTCACAGATACGCAGTATTTT. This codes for CASRRDSFTDTQYF.